This record covers a single TCR beta chain. Its matching antigen is unknown. A patient was excluded if there was uncontrolled infection, other autoimmune disease, pregnancy or lactation. The data stem from a study of T cells in Graves' hyperthyroidism and ophthalmopathy. Looking at the study overall: Pretreatment peripheral blood was obtained at initial diagnosis. Points from the study as a whole: Ophthalmopathy and stable hyperthyroidism were told apart by a 13 V-J model. Most clonotypes expanded in the thyroid (above 0.001) were also present in blood.

Using RNA transcripts as the source, TCR beta CDR3 regions were amplified. Using the HTBI primer set, a first-round RT-PCR was run on the TCR CDR3. TCRdb processed the multiplex PCR reads anew with MiXCR; each CDR3 protein has one entry. The sample records roughly 35,000 distinct CDR3 sequences, about 53% being singletons. The V end lost 8 bases, the J end lost 4 bases, and 15 bases lay between the germline ends. Germline-derived CDR1 and CDR2 are MDHEN and SYDVKM. CDR3 size: 13 residues. This clonotype was obtained from a woman aged 40 to 50 with Graves' ophthalmopathy. The chain recombines TRBV28 with TRBJ2-7, with a tentative D call TRBD1 (5 bases). The sequenced sample consisted of blood. CDR3: CASLGDLGYEQYF. The CDR3, as DNA: TGTGCCAGCTTAGGGGATTTGGGTTACGAGCAGTACTTC.